This entry describes one T cell receptor (beta chain). Its antigen is unknown. This record comes from a study of CD4 T cells in relation to SARS-CoV-2 and coronaviruses. At the level of the study: TCR beta CDR3s were sequenced after roughly eleven-day antigen culture of PBMCs.

Before the COVID-19 pandemic, during about 2011-2019, CD4+ T cells were taken from unexposed donors. The cells were cultured for under twelve days before CD4+ T cells were isolated. Unexposed-donor CD4+ T cells were probed with SARS-CoV-2 S/N and four cold-coronavirus spikes, cells permitting. Generated by immunoSEQ multiplex PCR, the TCRdb table keeps only in-frame clones and is missing some. This sample carries about 20,000 clones, around 67% of them seen once, and the ten largest clones take about a fifth. The CDR3 runs to 15 residues. V dropped 8 bases and J dropped 0; count of bases not matched to a gene: 7. Germline assignment: CDR1 SNHLY and CDR2 FYNNEI. The study's findings and limits: Crossreactive clones expanded significantly less to SARS-CoV-2 than monoreactive clones.

J is TRBJ2-1 and V is TRBV2; 7 positions match TRBD2. The TCR comes from a human donor in good health. Source material: CD4+ T cells from PBMCs, cultured in vitro. The CDR3 sequence is CASCLAVSSYNEQFF. The CDR3 bases are TGTGCCAGCTGCCTAGCGGTTAGCTCCTACAATGAGCAGTTCTTC.